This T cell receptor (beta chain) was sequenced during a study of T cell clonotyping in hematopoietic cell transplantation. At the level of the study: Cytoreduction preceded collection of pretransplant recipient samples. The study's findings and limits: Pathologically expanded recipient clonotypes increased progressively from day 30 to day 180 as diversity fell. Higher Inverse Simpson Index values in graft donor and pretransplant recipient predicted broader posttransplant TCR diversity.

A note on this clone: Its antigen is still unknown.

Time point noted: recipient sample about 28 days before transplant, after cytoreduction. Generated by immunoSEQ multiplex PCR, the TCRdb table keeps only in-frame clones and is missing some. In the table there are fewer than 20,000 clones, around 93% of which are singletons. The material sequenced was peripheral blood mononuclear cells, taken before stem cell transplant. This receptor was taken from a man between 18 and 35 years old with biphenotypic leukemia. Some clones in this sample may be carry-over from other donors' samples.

CDR3 DNA: TGTGCCAGCAGCGGACAGGGTCGGGGCACAGATACGCAGTATTTT. Protein sequence: CASSGQGRGTDTQYF. The chain links TRBV6-4 to TRBJ2-3, with 8 bases aligning to TRBD1. This CDR3 comprises 15 residues. J was trimmed by 1 base and V by 6 bases; bases with no gene match: 6. The germline V gene encodes CDR1 MRHNA and CDR2 SNTAGT.